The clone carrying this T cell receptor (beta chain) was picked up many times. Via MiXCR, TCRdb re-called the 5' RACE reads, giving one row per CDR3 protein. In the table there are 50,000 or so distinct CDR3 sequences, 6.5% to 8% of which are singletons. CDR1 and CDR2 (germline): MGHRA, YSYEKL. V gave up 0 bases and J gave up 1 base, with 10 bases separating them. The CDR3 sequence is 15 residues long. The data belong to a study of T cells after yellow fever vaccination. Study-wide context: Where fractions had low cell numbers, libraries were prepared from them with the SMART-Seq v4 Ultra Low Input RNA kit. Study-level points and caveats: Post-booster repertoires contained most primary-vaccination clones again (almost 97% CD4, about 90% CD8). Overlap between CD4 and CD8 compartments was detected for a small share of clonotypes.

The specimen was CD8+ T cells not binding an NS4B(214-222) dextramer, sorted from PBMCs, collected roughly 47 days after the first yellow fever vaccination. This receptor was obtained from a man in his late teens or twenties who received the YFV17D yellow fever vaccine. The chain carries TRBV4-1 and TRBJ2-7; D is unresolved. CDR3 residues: CASSQERAGSYEQYV. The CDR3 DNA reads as TGCGCCAGCAGCCAAGAAAGGGCAGGATCCTACGAGCAGTACGTC.